This record covers a single T cell receptor (beta chain). Its antigen is unidentified. V lost 5 bases and J 4 bases, leaving 11 bases between the germline ends. Germline loops: CDR1 SGHVS, CDR2 FQNEAQ. The CDR3 spans 13 residues. A NOSPECS grade of at least 4, a Clinical Activity Score of at least 3 and duration under 3 months were recorded in ophthalmopathy patients. Fresh peripheral blood, around 9.5 ml, yielded the PBMCs. The data were obtained in a study of T cells in Graves' hyperthyroidism and ophthalmopathy. RNA transcripts served as the template for amplifying TCR beta CDR3 regions. TCR CDR3 regions were first amplified by RT-PCR with HTBI primers. TCRdb reprocessed the multiplex PCR reads with MiXCR, giving one entry per CDR3 protein. There are about 250,000 distinct CDR3 sequences in the sample; approximately 23% occur only once, and around 65% lies in the top ten. Study-level points and caveats: From stable hyperthyroidism, ophthalmopathy was separated by a 13 V-J model. The majority of expanded thyroid clonotypes above 0.001 also appeared in blood.

The chain links TRBV7-8 to TRBJ1-2; maybe TRBD1 (5 bases). This receptor was identified in a man aged 25 to 45 with Graves' ophthalmopathy. Sequencing input: blood. The CDR3 region is CASSPGFGYGYTF. As DNA, the CDR3 is TGTGCCAGCAGCCCAGGGTTCGGCTATGGCTACACCTTC.